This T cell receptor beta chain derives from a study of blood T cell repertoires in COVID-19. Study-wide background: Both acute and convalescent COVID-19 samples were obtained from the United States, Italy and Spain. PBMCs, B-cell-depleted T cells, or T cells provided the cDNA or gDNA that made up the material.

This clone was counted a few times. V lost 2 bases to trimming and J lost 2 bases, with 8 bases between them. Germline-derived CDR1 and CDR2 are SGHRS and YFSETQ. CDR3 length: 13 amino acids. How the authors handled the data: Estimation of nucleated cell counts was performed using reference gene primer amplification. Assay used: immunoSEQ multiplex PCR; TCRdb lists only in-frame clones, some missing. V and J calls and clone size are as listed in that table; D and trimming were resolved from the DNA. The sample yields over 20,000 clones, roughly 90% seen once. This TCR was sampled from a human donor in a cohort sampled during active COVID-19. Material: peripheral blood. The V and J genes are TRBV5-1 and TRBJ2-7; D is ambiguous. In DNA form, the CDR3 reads TGCGCCAGCAGCTTTAACGAGGCCTACGAGCAGTACTTC. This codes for CASSFNEAYEQYF.